This TCR beta chain was sequenced during a study of T cells in Graves' hyperthyroidism and ophthalmopathy. A patient was excluded if there was uncontrolled infection, other autoimmune disease, pregnancy or lactation. This clonotype has a count of ten or more. Researchers took RNA transcripts and amplified the TCR beta CDR3 regions from them. HTBI primers were used for first-round RT-PCR of the TCR CDR3. TCRdb called the multiplex PCR reads again in MiXCR, with one record for every CDR3 protein. The table shows around 760,000 distinct CDR3 sequences, with around 40% occurring only once. V shed 7 bases and J shed 5 bases, with 14 bases lying between them. The CDR3 loop spans 13 amino acids.

The J gene is TRBJ2-5, the V gene TRBV12-3 or TRBV12-4; D gene ambiguous. Sequences were obtained from blood. This clonotype was sampled from a woman aged 40 to 50 with Graves' hyperthyroidism. CDR3 nucleotides: TGTGCCAGCACCCCCCCGGTTCGGGAGACCCAGTACTTC. Its protein product is CASTPPVRETQYF.